The 18 T cell receptor beta chains below come from one sample, sequenced in a study of cytomegalovirus exposure and HLA in healthy donors. The PCR contained 60 Vbeta and 13 Jbeta primers. TCRdb's copy holds only in-frame clones and misses some; the assay was immunoSEQ multiplex PCR. The data show about 140,000 clones, with over 75% seen just once and over 0.95% held by the top ten. The source material was PBMCs. These receptors originate from a female donor in good health and CMV-seronegative.

V gene TRBV19 combines with J gene TRBJ1-4, with D possibly TRBD1 on 6 matching bases. Trimming stripped 5 bases from V and 5 bases from J, with 12 bases between. The CDR3 loop spans 14 amino acids. Germline-derived CDR1 and CDR2 are LNHDA and SQIVND (reference sequence). The CDR3 nucleotides are TGTGCCAGTAGTCAGACAGGCACCAATGAAAAACTGTTTTTT. Encoded protein: CASSQTGTNEKLFF.

V and J are TRBV2 and TRBJ1-1; 10 nucleotides match TRBD1. The CDR3 runs 17 residues. V trimming: 5 bases; J trimming: 6 bases; junction bases outside the gene matches: 15. Germline assignment: CDR1 SNHLY and CDR2 FYNNEI. The CDR3 sequence is CASSLTGGEIYRAEAFF. CDR3 nucleotides: TGTGCCAGCAGTCTGACAGGGGGCGAAATCTATAGGGCTGAAGCTTTCTTT.

The chain recombines TRBV11-2 with TRBJ2-5, with D maybe TRBD2 (7 bases). V was pared by 1 base and J by 4 bases, with 16 bases between. The germline V gene encodes CDR1 SGHAT and CDR2 FQNNGV. This CDR3 spans 16 amino acids. The CDR3 sequence: CASSLVGGGRLETQYF. The CDR3 DNA is TGTGCCAGCAGCTTAGTTGGGGGCGGGAGATTAGAGACCCAGTACTTC.

This sequence joins TRBV28 and TRBJ1-4, with D possibly being TRBD1 (6 bases). Deletions cut 3 bases from V and 4 bases from J, with 15 bases between. Germline CDR1 MDHEN, CDR2 SYDVKM. The CDR3 spans 16 residues. The CDR3 loop reads CASSFDFDRRNEKLFF. The CDR3 region has the DNA TGTGCCAGCAGTTTTGACTTTGACAGGCGTAATGAAAAACTGTTTTTT.

Remarks on this clone: Lacking the conserved final phenylalanine or tryptophan, this CDR3 likely reflects a read error. This chain connects TRBV4-2 to TRBJ1-5, with unresolved D. From germline, CDR1 is LGHNA and CDR2 YNFKEQ. CDR3 length: 15 residues. The V gene lost 0 bases and the J gene lost 7 bases, with 13 bases spanning the gap. The chain's CDR3 is CASSQDQNNRQPQHV. The CDR3, as DNA: TGTGCCAGCAGCCAAGATCAAAACAACAGACAGCCCCAGCATGTT.

This CDR3 is CASSEGQGKGNQPQHF. CDR3 nucleotides: TGTGCCAGCAGTGAGGGACAGGGGAAGGGCAATCAGCCCCAGCATTTT. The chain combines TRBV28 with TRBJ1-5; 10 bases agree with TRBD1. CDR3 length: 16 residues. Germline CDR1 and CDR2: MDHEN and SYDVKM. J was trimmed by 2 bases and V by 5 bases; bases with no gene match: 6.

The chain has TRBV13 and TRBJ1-2; D might be TRBD1 (6 bases). The ends were cut back, 0 bases at V and 7 bases at J, with 12 bases in the middle. The CDR3 spans 14 residues. Per the germline V gene, CDR1 is PRHDT and CDR2 is FYEKMQ (reference sequence). Here the CDR3 DNA reads TGTGCCAGCAGCTTAGGAACGGGGGGCAGTGGCTACACCTTC. It encodes CASSLGTGGSGYTF.

The CDR3 DNA reads as TGTGCCAGCAGCTTAGGACAGATCTACGAGCAGTACTTC. Translation gives CASSLGQIYEQYF. This rearrangement joins TRBV7-9 to TRBJ2-7, with D possibly matching TRBD1 (5 bases). The CDR3 length is 13 residues. CDR1 is SEHNR, CDR2 FQNEAQ, per germline (reference sequence). Trimming took off 1 base at V and 3 bases at J, with 7 bases between the two ends. The whole variable domain, remainder taken from reference TRBV7-9 and TRBJ2-7, is DTGVSQNPRHKITKRGQNVTFRCDPISEHNRLYWYRQTLGQGPEFLTYFQNEAQLEKSRLLSDRFSAERPKGSFSTLEIQRTEQGDSAMYLCASSLGQIYEQYFGPGTRLTVT.

The J gene is TRBJ2-1, the V gene TRBV11-2; TRBD2 matches at 9 bases. J was trimmed by 3 bases and V by 5 bases; bases with no gene match: 8. The CDR3 covers 16 residues. Germline lookup yields CDR1 SGHAT and CDR2 FQNNGV. CDR3 nucleotide sequence: TGTGCCAGCAGCACATTGGGCGGGAGGGTCTACAATGAGCAGTTCTTC. Amino acids: CASSTLGGRVYNEQFF.

This clone was counted a single time. The V call is TRBV7-9, the J call TRBJ2-7; perhaps TRBD1 as D (6 bases). Trimming shortened V by 4 bases and J by 2 bases, and 15 bases separated the two germline ends. Germline values: CDR1 SEHNR, CDR2 FQNEAQ (reference sequence). The CDR3 contains 15 residues. The chain's CDR3 is CASSSPGHDTYEQYF. Here the CDR3 DNA reads TGTGCCAGCAGCTCACCGGGACACGATACCTACGAGCAGTACTTC.

This sequence joins TRBV9 and TRBJ2-5; D may be TRBD2 (6 bases). V was pared by 1 base and J by 5 bases, with 15 bases between. The CDR3 is made up of 15 amino acids. CDR1 and CDR2 from the germline V gene are SGDLS and YYNGEE. CDR3 nucleotide sequence: TGTGCCAGCAGCGTAAATGTGGGAGGCATGGAGACCCAGTACTTC. This gives the protein CASSVNVGGMETQYF. Based on the CDR3 plus reference TRBV9 and TRBJ2-5, the full variable domain is DSGVTQTPKHLITATGQRVTLRCSPRSGDLSVYWYQQSLDQGLQFLIQYYNGEERAKGNILERFSAQQFPDLHSELNLSSLELGDSALYFCASSVNVGGMETQYFGPGTRLLVL.

Comments on this clone: The sample contains more than one DNA sequence encoding this CDR3. The rearrangement links TRBV18 to TRBJ2-5, with 9 bases lining up with TRBD1. The CDR3 runs 13 residues. Germline CDR1 KGHSH, CDR2 LQKENI. The trim removed 3 bases at V and 4 bases at J, leaving 0 bases unmatched. DNA for the CDR3: TGTGCCAGCTCACCGGGACAGGGAGAGACCCAGTACTTC. It is translated as CASSPGQGETQYF.

This chain links TRBV9 with TRBJ1-3, with a weak D call TRBD1 (6 bases). This CDR3 has 15 amino acids. Germline V gene sequence: CDR1 SGDLS, CDR2 YYNGEE. The V and J ends lost 3 bases and 0 bases respectively, with 10 bases between them. The chain's CDR3 is CASSATGSSGNTIYF. Written as DNA, the CDR3 is TGTGCCAGCAGCGCTACAGGGTCCTCTGGAAACACCATATATTTT. The full variable domain, with the rest looked up from reference TRBV9 and TRBJ1-3, is DSGVTQTPKHLITATGQRVTLRCSPRSGDLSVYWYQQSLDQGLQFLIQYYNGEERAKGNILERFSAQQFPDLHSELNLSSLELGDSALYFCASSATGSSGNTIYFGEGSWLTVV.

The chain couples TRBV28 to TRBJ2-7; 8 bases are a match to TRBD1. The CDR3 loop spans 12 amino acids. Trimming cost V 6 bases and J 4 bases; bases outside gene matches: 2. Germline-derived CDR1 and CDR2 are MDHEN and SYDVKM. The CDR3 coding sequence is TGTGCCAGCAGAACAGGGGGGTACGAGCAGTACTTC. Its protein is CASRTGGYEQYF.

The chain combines TRBV4-1 with TRBJ2-7; tentatively, D is TRBD2 (6 bases). V gave up 4 bases and J gave up 4 bases, with 17 bases separating them. CDR3 length: 15 residues. In germline, CDR1 is MGHRA, CDR2 YSYEKL. In DNA, the CDR3 is TGCGCCAGCAGCCTCCAACGGGGGTCCGTTTACGAGCAGTACTTC. As protein: CASSLQRGSVYEQYF.

V is TRBV7-9 and J is TRBJ2-5, with D possibly matching TRBD1 (6 bases). The CDR3 consists of 14 residues. V was cut by 3 bases and J by 0 bases, with 8 bases left in between. Germline CDR1 reads SEHNR; CDR2 reads FQNEAQ (reference sequence). CDR3 bases: TGTGCCAGCAGCTTGAGGGGGTACCAAGAGACCCAGTACTTC. It is translated as CASSLRGYQETQYF. The entire variable domain, with the rest obtained from reference TRBV7-9 and TRBJ2-5, is as follows: DTGVSQNPRHKITKRGQNVTFRCDPISEHNRLYWYRQTLGQGPEFLTYFQNEAQLEKSRLLSDRFSAERPKGSFSTLEIQRTEQGDSAMYLCASSLRGYQETQYFGPGTRLLVL.

The chain carries TRBV7-9 and TRBJ1-2, with D possibly matching TRBD1 (5 bases). The CDR3 is 13 residues long. Germline V lookup: CDR1 SEHNR, CDR2 FQNEAQ (reference sequence). V dropped 2 bases and J dropped 3 bases, with 7 bases sitting between them. DNA for the CDR3: TGTGCCAGCAGCTTACAGGGCCACTATGGCTACACCTTC. It translates to CASSLQGHYGYTF. The full variable domain, its missing parts supplied by reference TRBV7-9 and TRBJ1-2, is DTGVSQNPRHKITKRGQNVTFRCDPISEHNRLYWYRQTLGQGPEFLTYFQNEAQLEKSRLLSDRFSAERPKGSFSTLEIQRTEQGDSAMYLCASSLQGHYGYTFGSGTRLTVV.

This clone was counted only a few times. The chain carries TRBV29-1 and TRBJ1-2, with 7 bases that match TRBD1. Germline CDR1 and CDR2: SQVTM and ANQGSEA. V dropped 4 bases and J dropped 4; count of bases not matched to a gene: 3. The CDR3 has 12 residues. For the CDR3, the DNA is TGCAGCGTTGCGTCAGGGGGCTATGGCTACACCTTC. Amino acids: CSVASGGYGYTF.